The 25 T cell receptor beta chains given below trace back to one sample, sequenced in a study of Ad26.COV2.S vaccination and SARS-CoV-2 variants. The treatment denotes: 19 received Ad26.COV2.S at low or high dose, single or two shots; about 5 received placebo; per-sample allocation not given. Material that was analyzed had been drawn on day 63 after the first vaccine or placebo injection. Repertoires were generated with immunoSEQ multiplex PCR, while TCRdb's copy carries only in-frame clones and drops some. The table has some 410,000 clones, about nine tenths seen once. Material: peripheral blood, obtained in a trial of Ad26.COV2.S vaccine versus placebo. These receptors came from a person between 18 and 65 years old who received the Ad26.COV2.S COVID-19 vaccine or a placebo.

J is TRBJ2-1 and V is TRBV19, with 9 bases aligning to TRBD2. The germline V gene has CDR1 LNHDA and CDR2 SQIVND (reference sequence). The V and J ends lost 0 bases and 4 bases, in that order; junction bases with no gene match: 7. The CDR3 runs to 17 residues. The DNA for the CDR3 is TGTGCCAGTAGTATAGATTTGCGGGGGGGCTGGTACAATGAGCAGTTCTTC. It codes for CASSIDLRGGWYNEQFF.

This rearrangement joins TRBV5-6 to TRBJ1-1; D is perhaps TRBD1 (6 bases). The ends were cut back, 4 bases at V and 1 base at J, with 17 bases in the middle. This CDR3 has 16 residues. Germline CDR1 reads SGHDT; CDR2 reads YYEEEE. In DNA, the CDR3 is TGTGCCAGCAGCCCAGTAGAGGGACACCCGAACACTGAAGCTTTCTTT. Protein: CASSPVEGHPNTEAFF.

This sequence joins TRBV5-6 and TRBJ2-7, with 9 bases lining up with TRBD1. The CDR3 runs 16 residues. Germline assignment: CDR1 SGHDT and CDR2 YYEEEE. V was clipped by 4 bases and J by 1 base; unmatched bases: 9. The CDR3 sequence: CASSDTGGPKSYEQYF. The CDR3 nucleotides read TGTGCCAGCAGCGATACAGGGGGCCCGAAATCCTACGAGCAGTACTTC. Together with reference TRBV5-6 and TRBJ2-7, the CDR3 gives the full variable domain: DAGVTQSPTHLIKTRGQQVTLRCSPKSGHDTVSWYQQALGQGPQFIFQYYEEEERQRGNFPDRFSGHQFPNYSSELNVNALLLGDSALYLCASSDTGGPKSYEQYFGPGTRLTVT.

V and J are TRBV13 and TRBJ1-2; 8 bases are shared with TRBD1. V trimming: 5 bases; J trimming: 4 bases; junction bases outside the gene matches: 9. Germline values: CDR1 PRHDT, CDR2 FYEKMQ (reference sequence). The CDR3 is 15 amino acids. This chain's CDR3 is CASSPRQGASYGYTF. The CDR3 DNA reads as TGTGCCAGCAGCCCCCGGCAGGGGGCCTCCTATGGCTACACCTTC.

V usage is TRBV5-6 and J usage is TRBJ1-6; the D is unclear. Germline V gene data show CDR1 as SGHDT and CDR2 as YYEEEE. The CDR3 has 15 amino acids. Trimming took 2 bases from V and 0 from J, leaving 6 bases between them. DNA for the CDR3: TGTGCCAGCAGCTTCCAGCGCTCCTATAATTCACCCCTCCACTTT. This translates into CASSFQRSYNSPLHF.

The chain has TRBV30 and TRBJ2-7, with D tentatively TRBD2 (7 bases). Trimming removed 2 bases at V and 5 bases at J, with 13 bases between. The length of the CDR3 is 13 residues. CDR1 and CDR2 (germline): GTSNPN, SVGIG (reference sequence). CDR3 in amino acids: CAWSFGGPNEQYF. The CDR3 bases are TGTGCCTGGAGTTTCGGGGGGCCTAACGAGCAGTACTTC.

This clone was detected a few times. V is TRBV27 and J is TRBJ1-1; no definite D call. V was clipped by 10 bases and J by 0 bases, with 18 bases between them. There are 15 residues in the CDR3. The germline V gene has CDR1 MNHEY and CDR2 SMNVEV (reference sequence). The CDR3 reads CATNRRGGVNTEAFF. As DNA, the CDR3 is TGTGCCACGAACCGACGGGGTGGGGTGAACACTGAAGCTTTCTTT.

The chain couples TRBV5-4 to TRBJ1-1; unclear D gene. Trimming left V 1 base short and J 0 bases short, with 7 bases between. From germline, CDR1 is SGHNT and CDR2 YYREEE (reference sequence). CDR3 length: 14 amino acids. In DNA, the CDR3 is TGTGCCAGCAGCTTGACCAGCATGAACACTGAAGCTTTCTTT. This sequence encodes CASSLTSMNTEAFF. The full variable domain, its missing parts supplied by reference TRBV5-4 and TRBJ1-1, is ETGVTQSPTHLIKTRGQQVTLRCSSQSGHNTVSWYQQALGQGPQFIFQYYREEENGRGNFPPRFSGLQFPNYSSELNVNALELDDSALYLCASSLTSMNTEAFFGQGTRLTVV.

The gene calls are TRBV5-4 and TRBJ2-7, with D possibly matching TRBD2 (6 bases). Trimming shortened V by 0 bases and J by 4 bases, and 11 bases separated the two germline ends. Germline CDR1 is SGHNT and CDR2 is YYREEE (reference sequence). The CDR3 is 14 residues long. CDR3 region: CASSLGGTGYEQYF. The CDR3 region has the DNA TGTGCCAGCAGCTTGGGTGGGACTGGTTACGAGCAGTACTTC.

A few counts support this clone. This chain uses TRBV19 with TRBJ1-5, with 8 bases lining up with TRBD1. Germline V lookup: CDR1 LNHDA, CDR2 SQIVND (reference sequence). J was trimmed by 5 bases and V by 5 bases; bases with no gene match: 2. CDR3 length: 13 amino acids. The CDR3, as DNA: TGTGCCAGTAGTCCCAGGGGGCATCAGCCCCAGCATTTT. Amino acid sequence: CASSPRGHQPQHF.

J is TRBJ2-3 and V is TRBV19, with TRBD2 as a possible D gene (6 bases). Germline values: CDR1 LNHDA, CDR2 SQIVND (reference sequence). The CDR3 runs to 15 residues. Trimming cost V 7 bases and J 4 bases, with 18 bases left between them. CDR3 region: CASNDRGFSPDTQYF. The DNA for the CDR3 is TGTGCCAGTAATGACCGGGGGTTTTCCCCAGATACGCAGTATTTT.

This rearrangement joins TRBV27 to TRBJ2-3; 9 bases are shared with TRBD1. This CDR3 spans 16 amino acids. Per the germline V gene, CDR1 is MNHEY and CDR2 is SMNVEV (reference sequence). The junction had 5 bases not matched to a gene; V was cut back by 2 bases and J by 2 bases. Here the CDR3 DNA reads TGTGCCAGCAGTTTAATTGGGACAGGGAACACAGATACGCAGTATTTT. Encoded protein: CASSLIGTGNTDTQYF.

The chain recombines TRBV7-9 with TRBJ1-2; tentatively, D is TRBD1 (6 bases). Per the germline V gene, CDR1 is SEHNR and CDR2 is FQNEAQ (reference sequence). This CDR3 has 16 residues. The germline V and J ends were trimmed by 1 base and 4 bases, with 16 bases remaining between them. CDR3: CASSLVHQGWLYGYTF. CDR3 bases: TGTGCCAGCAGCTTAGTTCACCAGGGGTGGCTCTATGGCTACACCTTC. Looking up the rest from reference TRBV7-9 and TRBJ1-2 gives the full variable domain: DTGVSQNPRHKITKRGQNVTFRCDPISEHNRLYWYRQTLGQGPEFLTYFQNEAQLEKSRLLSDRFSAERPKGSFSTLEIQRTEQGDSAMYLCASSLVHQGWLYGYTFGSGTRLTVV.

This chain links TRBV27 with TRBJ2-5; D uncertain. The CDR3 covers 15 residues. Per germline, CDR1 MNHEY and CDR2 SMNVEV (reference sequence). Deletions cut 4 bases from V and 0 bases from J, with 12 bases between. The CDR3 loop reads CASSSRSPYQETQYF. CDR3 coding DNA: TGTGCCAGCAGTTCGCGGAGCCCGTACCAAGAGACCCAGTACTTC.

The chain uses TRBV3-1 (or the pseudogene TRBV3-2) and TRBJ1-1; no clear D gene. CDR3 length: 16 residues. V lost 1 base, J lost 1 base, and 13 bases lay in between. Germline V gene lookup returns CDR1 LGHDT and CDR2 YNNKEL (reference sequence). The DNA for the CDR3 is TGTGCCAGCAGCCAAGCCAGGCCCGGTGGGAACACTGAAGCTTTCTTT. It encodes CASSQARPGGNTEAFF.

The J gene is TRBJ1-4, the V gene TRBV7-9; TRBD1 aligns across 7 bases. V shed 5 bases, J shed 8 bases, and the junction held 8 bases outside the gene matches. Germline CDR1 and CDR2: SEHNR and FQNEAQ (reference sequence). This CDR3 has 14 amino acids. CDR3 residues: CASSKAGTAEKLFF. The CDR3 nucleotides are TGTGCCAGCAGCAAAGCCGGGACAGCCGAAAAACTGTTTTTT.

The chain carries TRBV4-1 and TRBJ2-7; 9 positions match TRBD2. In germline, CDR1 is MGHRA, CDR2 YSYEKL. This CDR3 has 15 residues. Germline trimming cut 3 bases from V and 3 bases from J; bases unmatched to any gene: 6. CDR3 region: CASSHGAGGGYEQYF. In nucleotides, the CDR3 is TGCGCCAGCAGCCATGGTGCGGGGGGGGGCTACGAGCAGTACTTC.

V gene TRBV4-3 combines with J gene TRBJ2-4; D not certain. The CDR3 is 17 residues long. Germline assignment: CDR1 LGHNA and CDR2 YSLEER. The V end was cut by 0 bases, the J end by 0 bases, with 12 bases between. Here the CDR3 DNA reads TGCGCCAGCAGCCAAGATAATGTCATCACAGCCAAAAACATTCAGTACTTC. Translating it yields CASSQDNVITAKNIQYF.

This chain connects TRBV5-1 to TRBJ1-5; possible D gene TRBD1, 5 bases. CDR1 is SGHRS, CDR2 YFSETQ, per germline. This CDR3 is 14 amino acids long. V was clipped by 3 bases and J by 5 bases, with 12 bases between them. This CDR3 is CASSYELGDQPQHF. CDR3 sequence (DNA): TGCGCCAGCAGCTATGAATTGGGGGATCAGCCCCAGCATTTT.

The chain employs TRBV7-2 and TRBJ2-3; D is unclear. V lost 5 bases and J lost 6, with 9 bases in between. The CDR3 extends over 12 amino acids. Germline CDR1 and CDR2: SGHTA and FQGNSA. The CDR3 sequence: CASSPLVDTQYF. Written as DNA, the CDR3 is TGTGCCAGCAGCCCCTTAGTTGATACGCAGTATTTT. The full variable domain, completed using reference TRBV7-2 and TRBJ2-3, is GAGVSQSPSNKVTEKGKDVELRCDPISGHTALYWYRQSLGQGLEFLIYFQGNSAPDKSGLPSDRFSAERTGGSVSTLTIQRTQQEDSAVYLCASSPLVDTQYFGPGTRLTVL.

This chain uses TRBV6-6 with TRBJ1-2, with D tentatively TRBD1 (5 bases). CDR3 length equals 18 residues. The V gene's germline CDR1 is MNHNY and CDR2 SVGAGI (reference sequence). The V end was cut by 5 bases, the J end by 8 bases, with 30 bases between. CDR3 in amino acids: CASSPKMWRGEIEAGYTF. CDR3 DNA sequence: TGTGCCAGCAGTCCCAAAATGTGGAGGGGCGAGATCGAGGCCGGCTACACCTTC.

The CDR3: CASSTRQGSGANVLTF. The CDR3 DNA reads TGTGCCAGCAGTACCAGACAGGGATCAGGGGCCAACGTCCTGACTTTC. This chain uses TRBV2 with TRBJ2-6, with 7 bases matching TRBD1. Trimming at V came to 5 bases and at J to 4 bases, leaving 8 bases not matched to a gene. The V gene's germline CDR1 is SNHLY and CDR2 FYNNEI. The CDR3 consists of 16 residues.

The chain combines TRBV7-6 with TRBJ2-3; the D gene is possibly TRBD1 (6 bases). The germline CDR1 and CDR2 sequences are SGHVS and FNYEAQ. The CDR3 contains 14 residues. V was trimmed by 5 bases and J by 3 bases, leaving 12 bases between them. The CDR3 bases are TGTGCCAGCAGCAAGGGCACAGGGACAGATACGCAGTATTTT. Amino acids: CASSKGTGTDTQYF.

J is TRBJ1-3 and V is TRBV30, with D perhaps TRBD1 (5 bases). Trimming took 1 base from V and 2 from J, leaving 9 bases between them. Germline V gene lookup returns CDR1 GTSNPN and CDR2 SVGIG (reference sequence). The CDR3 sequence is 14 residues long. CDR3 in DNA: TGTGCCTGGAGTGAGCAGGGCCCTGGAAACACCATATATTTT. This sequence encodes CAWSEQGPGNTIYF.

The chain employs TRBV19 and TRBJ1-1, with D hard to call. The CDR3 contains 13 residues. V shed 5 bases and J shed 4 bases, with 11 bases lying between them. Germline V gene sequence: CDR1 LNHDA, CDR2 SQIVND (reference sequence). The CDR3 DNA is TGTGCCAGTAGTCGGTTGGCGGCCACTGAAGCTTTCTTT. Translated: CASSRLAATEAFF.